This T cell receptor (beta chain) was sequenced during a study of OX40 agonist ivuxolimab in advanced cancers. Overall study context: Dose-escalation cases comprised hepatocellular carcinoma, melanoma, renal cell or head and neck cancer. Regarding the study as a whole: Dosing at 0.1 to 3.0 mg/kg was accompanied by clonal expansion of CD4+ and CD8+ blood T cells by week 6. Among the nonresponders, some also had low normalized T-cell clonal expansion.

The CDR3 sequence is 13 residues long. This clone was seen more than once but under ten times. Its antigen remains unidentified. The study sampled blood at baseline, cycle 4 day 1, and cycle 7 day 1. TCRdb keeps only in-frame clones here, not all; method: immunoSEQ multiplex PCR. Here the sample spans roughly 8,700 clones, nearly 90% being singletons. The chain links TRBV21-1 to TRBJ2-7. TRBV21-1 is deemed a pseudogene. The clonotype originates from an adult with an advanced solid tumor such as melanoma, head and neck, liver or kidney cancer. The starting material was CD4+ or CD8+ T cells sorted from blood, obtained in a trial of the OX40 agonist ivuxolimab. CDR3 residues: CASPAPGMGEQYV. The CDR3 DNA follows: TGTGCCAGCCCAGCGCCAGGGATGGGAGAGCAGTACGTC.